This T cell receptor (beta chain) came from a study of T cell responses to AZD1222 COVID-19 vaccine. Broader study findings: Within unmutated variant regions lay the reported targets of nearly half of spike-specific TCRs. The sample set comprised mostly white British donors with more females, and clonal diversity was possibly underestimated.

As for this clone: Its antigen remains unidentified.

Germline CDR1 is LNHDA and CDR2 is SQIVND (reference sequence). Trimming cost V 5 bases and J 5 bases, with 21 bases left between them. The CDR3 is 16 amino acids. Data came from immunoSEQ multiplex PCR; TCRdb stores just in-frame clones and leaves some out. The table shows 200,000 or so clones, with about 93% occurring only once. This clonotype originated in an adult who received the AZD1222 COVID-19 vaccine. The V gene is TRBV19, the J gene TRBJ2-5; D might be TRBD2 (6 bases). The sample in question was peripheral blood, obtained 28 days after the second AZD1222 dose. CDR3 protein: CASSSRDGRYGETQYF. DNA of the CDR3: TGTGCCAGTAGTTCAAGGGACGGGAGATATGGGGAGACCCAGTACTTC.